This TCR beta chain was sequenced in a study of T cell responses to AZD1222 COVID-19 vaccine. Looking at the study overall: Both about-4-week and about-12-week second-dose recipients were combined. Study-wide findings and caveats: Nearly half of spike-specific TCRs reportedly target unmutated variant regions. A rise in Spike-specific TCR breadth and depth followed two AZD1222 doses.

Data came from immunoSEQ multiplex PCR; TCRdb stores just in-frame clones and leaves some out. The sample consists of about 120,000 clones, about 90% of them appearing once. As to this clone: Antigen: not known.

The CDR3 consists of 13 residues. The V end lost 3 bases, the J end lost 4 bases, and 4 bases lay between the germline ends. The sample in question was peripheral blood, obtained on day 0 of AZD1222 vaccination. This receptor was obtained from an adult in good health. The chain recombines TRBV12-3 or TRBV12-4 with TRBJ1-6; no firm D call. Written as DNA, the CDR3 is TGTGCCAGCAGTTTCCATTATAATTCACCCCTCCACTTT. This sequence encodes CASSFHYNSPLHF.